The sequence of this TCR beta chain was determined in a study of blood T cells in healthy people across ages. Together with a sample-barcoded 5' primer, a J-beta primer mix was included in a second PCR lasting about 7 to 12 cycles. TCRdb recomputed calls from the 5' RACE reads with MiXCR, one row per CDR3 protein. The table records about 680,000 distinct CDR3 sequences, around 45% of them present only once. V lost 3 bases and J lost 7; bases outside the gene matches: 19. Germline-derived CDR1 and CDR2 are LGHNA and YSLEER. This CDR3 is built from 19 residues. The J gene is TRBJ2-1, the V gene TRBV4-3; 9 nucleotides match TRBD2. The sequence derives from a woman aged 55 to 70 in good health. The sequenced material came from blood. The CDR3 sequence: CASSHLEGIAGASGNEQFF. The CDR3 bases are TGCGCCAGCAGCCATCTTGAGGGAATAGCGGGAGCATCGGGAAATGAGCAGTTCTTC.